This TCR beta chain was identified during a study of blood T cell repertoires in COVID-19. Study in general: Whether acute or convalescent, the COVID-19 samples came from the United States, Italy and Spain. The analysed material was cDNA or gDNA that came from T cells, B-cell-depleted T cells, or PBMCs.

The CDR3 has 14 residues. V lost 1 base and J 2 bases, leaving 9 bases between the germline ends. Per germline, CDR1 SEHNR and CDR2 FQNEAQ (reference sequence). Original processing methods: Nucleated cell number was recorded as an estimate derived from reference gene primer amplification. The data were produced by immunoSEQ multiplex PCR, yet TCRdb's version contains in-frame clones alone and is incomplete. The V and J calls and the clone size are those of that table, but D and trimming were determined from the DNA. The sample yields under 200,000 clones, 65% to 90% seen once. The chain couples TRBV7-9 to TRBJ2-7; D unresolved. The sequencing input was peripheral blood. The TCR was taken from a human donor in a cohort sampled during active COVID-19. CDR3 amino acids: CASSLGAATYEQYF. The CDR3 nucleotides read TGTGCCAGCAGCTTAGGTGCGGCCACCTACGAGCAGTACTTC. Full variable domain (rest looked up from reference TRBV7-9 and TRBJ2-7): DTGVSQNPRHKITKRGQNVTFRCDPISEHNRLYWYRQTLGQGPEFLTYFQNEAQLEKSRLLSDRFSAERPKGSFSTLEIQRTEQGDSAMYLCASSLGAATYEQYFGPGTRLTVT.